This T cell receptor beta chain derives from a study of cytomegalovirus exposure and HLA in healthy donors. Nominally healthy donors were sampled, though unrecorded immune exposures were likely. V lost 3 bases, J lost 2 bases, and 10 bases lay in between. This CDR3 has 14 residues. Germline values: CDR1 SEHNR, CDR2 FQNEAQ (reference sequence). About this clone itself: The antigen remains undetermined.

Overall study findings and caveats: There were 160 or so TCR beta chains listed as cytomegalovirus-associated. When analyzed later, a missense DCLRE1C variant was found to be linked to TCR beta V- and J-gene trimming. In a later analysis, most CMV-associated TCR beta chains appeared HLA-restricted.

Primers included in the PCR were 60 Vbeta and 13 Jbeta primers. This table comes from immunoSEQ multiplex PCR, and its TCRdb copy is limited to in-frame clones, with some not included. The sample lists about 89,000 clones, roughly 60% occurring once. The gene calls are TRBV7-9 and TRBJ2-5; weak D call: TRBD1 (6 bases). This clonotype was sampled from a human donor in good health. Sequencing was carried out using PBMCs. The CDR3 here is CASSFRTEQETQYF. DNA of the CDR3: TGTGCCAGCAGCTTTCGGACAGAGCAAGAGACCCAGTACTTC. The entire variable domain, with the rest obtained from reference TRBV7-9 and TRBJ2-5, is as follows: DTGVSQNPRHKITKRGQNVTFRCDPISEHNRLYWYRQTLGQGPEFLTYFQNEAQLEKSRLLSDRFSAERPKGSFSTLEIQRTEQGDSAMYLCASSFRTEQETQYFGPGTRLLVL.